Here is one T cell receptor (beta chain) with its context. Its target is not known. This record belongs to a study of cytomegalovirus exposure and HLA in healthy donors. Study conclusions and caveats: There was a cluster of highly shared sequence variants that was likely a sequencing artifact. An apparent linkage of common viral pathogens to several of the most significant clusters emerged in a later analysis. Earlier results showed most TCR beta V segments being productive about 90% or about 30% of the time. Prediction of most subjects' HLA-A and HLA-B alleles by TCR beta sequences was reportedly accurate.

The CDR3 spans 16 residues. Per the germline V gene, CDR1 is SGHDN and CDR2 is FVKESK. Trimming took 3 bases from V and 4 from J; bases not matched to a gene: 9. The PCR was carried out with 60 Vbeta primers and 13 Jbeta primers. Profiling relied on immunoSEQ multiplex PCR, and the TCRdb table lists in-frame clones only, not all of them. The sample includes over 200,000 clones, roughly 79% of them seen just once. The sequence came from a woman in her 40s in good health and CMV-seronegative. The chain combines TRBV14 with TRBJ1-2; TRBD1 matches 9 bases. Sequences were obtained from PBMCs. CDR3 bases: TGTGCCAGCAGCCAGAGGGGGGGACAGGGCTCCTATGGCTACACCTTC. It encodes CASSQRGGQGSYGYTF.